The rows below give T cell receptor beta chains drawn from one sample of a study of blood T cell repertoires in COVID-19. Some clones are missing from TCRdb's copy, which holds only in-frame ones; the method was immunoSEQ multiplex PCR. This table has more than 110,000 clones, around nine tenths appearing once. Sequences were obtained from peripheral blood. These receptor sequences come from a middle-aged man with active or convalescent COVID-19. Each CDR3 is given with its conserved first and last residue.

>TRBV10-3|TRBJ1-1|14
CASRGGGVNTEAFF
>TRBV4-1|TRBJ2-3|15
CASSPGTSGRDTQYF
>TRBV27|TRBJ2-3|17
CASSLATSGKRTDTQYF
>TRBV7-9|TRBJ2-1|18
CASSVTSGSSGSYNEQFF
>TRBV28|TRBJ1-2|16
CASSLRPQTGFYGYTF
>TRBV28|TRBJ2-2|15
CASSHPSLVAGELFF
>TRBV6-6|TRBJ2-7|12
CASSRESYEQYF
>TRBV18|TRBJ2-7|15
CASSPLAESLGEQYF
>TRBV9|TRBJ1-3|15
CASSADSYSGNTIYF
>TRBV20-1|TRBJ2-7|16
CSASDPGQGAAYEQYF
>TRBV6-5|TRBJ2-3|16
CASSYSGDSPADTQYF